The 21 T cell receptor beta chains given below trace back to one sample, sequenced in a study of Tregs in tolerant kidney transplant recipients. Method: immunoSEQ multiplex PCR; TCRdb's copy keeps in-frame clones and lacks some. The sample gives 200,000 to 300,000 clones, 80% to 85% of which show up once; under 0.65% is in the top ten. The sequencing sample was made of CD4+ T cells from blood. The receptors originated from a human donor in good health.

This sequence joins TRBV28 and TRBJ2-5, with TRBD2 identical over 7 bases. Germline V gene sequence: CDR1 MDHEN, CDR2 SYDVKM. The CDR3 runs 14 residues. Losses at the gene ends were 5 bases for V and 1 base for J; bases not matched to a gene: 4. CDR3 residues: CASSLTSAQETQYF. The CDR3 coding sequence is TGTGCCAGCAGTCTAACTAGCGCCCAAGAGACCCAGTACTTC.

This clone has just one count. This chain links TRBV25-1 with TRBJ1-3; D not certain. V lost 5 bases to trimming and J lost 0 bases, with 8 bases between them. The CDR3 covers 14 residues. Germline values: CDR1 MGHDK, CDR2 SYGVNS. CDR3 protein: CASSTVSSGNTIYF. The CDR3 DNA is TGTGCCAGCAGTACGGTGAGCTCTGGAAACACCATATATTTT.

The chain carries TRBV7-2 and TRBJ2-7; TRBD1 aligns across 9 bases. The CDR3 covers 12 residues. Germline V gives CDR1 SGHTA, CDR2 FQGNSA. Trimming took 8 bases from V and 5 from J; bases not matched to a gene: 4. Here the CDR3 reads CASGTGYHEQYF. DNA of the CDR3: TGTGCCAGCGGGACAGGGTACCACGAGCAGTACTTC.

The J gene is TRBJ1-1, the V gene TRBV5-4; D is unresolved. The germline gives CDR1 SGHNT, CDR2 YYREEE (reference sequence). CDR3 length equals 15 residues. Trimming took off 0 bases at V and 1 base at J, with 10 bases between the two ends. For the CDR3, the DNA is TGTGCCAGCAGCTTGGATGACCTCAGGAACACTGAAGCTTTCTTT. This codes for CASSLDDLRNTEAFF.

In its sample, this clone was seen a few times. The chain combines TRBV18 with TRBJ2-7; no firm D call. The V end was cut by 3 bases, the J end by 5 bases, with 14 bases between. The CDR3 sequence is 14 residues long. Germline values: CDR1 KGHSH, CDR2 LQKENI. The CDR3 region has the DNA TGTGCCAGCTCACCTCGACACGCAATCCACGAGCAGTACTTC. It translates to CASSPRHAIHEQYF.

V and J are TRBV6-1 and TRBJ1-2; D gene ambiguous. V lost 1 base, J lost 5 bases, and 17 bases lay in between. The germline gives CDR1 MNHNS, CDR2 SASEGT. The CDR3 length is 16 residues. CDR3 in DNA: TGTGCCAGCAGTGAAGGGGTGAGTGACGGAGGATATGGCTACACCTTC. This encodes CASSEGVSDGGYGYTF.

The chain couples TRBV19 to TRBJ2-7, with 7 bases aligning to TRBD1. The CDR3 totals 15 residues. With V trimmed by 3 bases and J by 1 base, 6 bases remained unmatched. Germline CDR1 LNHDA, CDR2 SQIVND (reference sequence). CDR3 nucleotide sequence: TGTGCCAGTAGTATTCGGAGACAGGGATCCTACGAGCAGTACTTC. It is translated as CASSIRRQGSYEQYF.

The chain is built from TRBV11-3 and TRBJ1-1; 9 bases line up with TRBD1. This CDR3 spans 17 amino acids. The germline V gene encodes CDR1 SGHNT and CDR2 YENEEA. The V segment lost 4 bases and the J segment 4 bases; nucleotides outside the gene matches: 13. CDR3 residues: CASSYRSTGGLSTEAFF. The DNA for the CDR3 is TGTGCCAGCAGCTACCGGTCCACAGGGGGCTTAAGCACTGAAGCTTTCTTT.

The chain combines TRBV29-1 with TRBJ2-5; D call uncertain. The length of the CDR3 is 14 residues. Deletions cut 6 bases from V and 1 base from J, with 15 bases between. CDR1 SQVTM and CDR2 ANQGSEA come from the germline V gene. The CDR3 DNA follows: TGCAGCGTCGCCCATGCTTGGCGCCAAGAGACCCAGTACTTC. Protein sequence: CSVAHAWRQETQYF.

The chain uses TRBV4-2 and TRBJ1-1, with a possible D match to TRBD1 (5 bases). Germline assignment: CDR1 LGHNA and CDR2 YNFKEQ. V was clipped by 3 bases and J by 1 base, with 12 bases between them. This CDR3 is built from 15 residues. CDR3 nucleotide sequence: TGTGCCAGCAGCCAGGTAATGGACAAGAACACTGAAGCTTTCTTT. Translating gives CASSQVMDKNTEAFF.

The chain has TRBV5-4 and TRBJ2-3, with a tentative D call TRBD2 (6 bases). This CDR3 region has 15 residues. V shed 4 bases and J shed 0 bases, with 12 bases lying between them. Germline CDR1 reads SGHNT; CDR2 reads YYREEE (reference sequence). The CDR3 loop is CASSHPGLSTDTQYF. DNA of the CDR3: TGTGCCAGCAGCCATCCGGGACTGAGCACAGATACGCAGTATTTT.

The chain uses TRBV6-6 and TRBJ2-3, with no clear D. Germline V CDR1 and CDR2: MNHNY, SVGAGI (reference sequence). The CDR3 is 13 residues long. With 6 bases removed from V and 3 bases from J, the gap between germline ends came to 10 bases. CDR3 sequence: CASSPGRTDTQYF. As DNA, the CDR3 is TGTGCCAGCAGCCCCGGTAGAACAGATACGCAGTATTTT.

The rearrangement joins TRBV12-5 to TRBJ2-7; TRBD2 matches at 13 bases. CDR1 is LGHNT and CDR2 is FRNRAP in the germline V gene. J was trimmed by 3 bases and V by 0 bases; bases with no gene match: 11. This CDR3 region has 19 residues. CDR3 protein: CASGLVGGGLAGAFYEQYF. The CDR3 DNA follows: TGTGCTAGTGGTTTGGTGGGTGGTGGACTAGCGGGAGCCTTCTACGAGCAGTACTTC.

This clone has more than one count but fewer than ten. The chain has TRBV6-5 and TRBJ2-3; D unclear. Germline CDR1 MNHEY, CDR2 SVGAGI. The length of the CDR3 is 16 residues. V was trimmed by 0 bases and J by 2 bases, leaving 12 bases between them. The CDR3 sequence: CASSYSSGILTDTQYF. The CDR3 DNA sequence: TGTGCCAGCAGTTACTCGAGTGGGATCCTCACAGATACGCAGTATTTT.

V and J are TRBV20-1 and TRBJ1-1; D remains unclear. Per the germline V gene, CDR1 is DFQATT and CDR2 is SNEGSKA (reference sequence). This CDR3 is built from 11 residues. CDR3 sequence: CSTRTNTEAFF. As DNA, the CDR3 is TGCAGCACGAGGACGAACACTGAAGCTTTCTTT.

This chain joins TRBV5-1 and TRBJ1-6; 8 nucleotides agree with TRBD1. V dropped 0 bases and J dropped 6; count of bases not matched to a gene: 14. CDR1 is SGHRS, CDR2 YFSETQ, per germline. CDR3 length: 19 residues. The CDR3 loop reads CASSLDPRDRRQSNSPLHF. CDR3 nucleotide sequence: TGCGCCAGCAGCTTGGACCCCCGGGACAGGCGACAATCTAATTCACCCCTCCACTTT.

The chain recombines TRBV11-1 with TRBJ2-2; D is undetermined. Trimming took 3 bases from V and 4 from J, leaving 12 bases between them. The CDR3 has 15 residues. The V gene's germline CDR1 is SGHAT and CDR2 FQDESV (reference sequence). This CDR3 is CASSLFEEFTGELFF. The CDR3 DNA is TGTGCCAGCAGCTTGTTCGAGGAGTTCACCGGGGAGCTGTTTTTT.

The CDR3 loop reads CASSKTSGTADTQYF. Written as DNA, the CDR3 is TGTGCCAGCAGCAAGACTAGCGGGACGGCAGATACGCAGTATTTT. The chain employs TRBV7-8 and TRBJ2-3; 11 bases line up with TRBD2. Germline CDR1 reads SGHVS; CDR2 reads FQNEAQ. This CDR3 has 15 amino acids. Losses at the gene ends were 5 bases for V and 4 bases for J; bases not matched to a gene: 5.

This clone was seen only a few times. The J gene is TRBJ1-6, the V gene TRBV7-2; D is ambiguous. The V and J ends lost 3 bases and 9 bases respectively, with 9 bases between them. This CDR3 comprises 13 residues. Germline lookup yields CDR1 SGHTA and CDR2 FQGNSA. The CDR3 here is CASSFEGTSPLHF. CDR3 DNA sequence: TGTGCCAGCAGCTTCGAGGGTACTTCACCCCTCCACTTT.

V and J are TRBV10-3 and TRBJ2-1; 15 bases align to TRBD2. This CDR3 spans 19 amino acids. V lost 6 bases, J lost 0 bases, and 9 bases stayed unmatched. Germline V CDR1 and CDR2: ENHRY, SYGVKD. The CDR3 reads CAISPGLAGGKSSYNEQFF. The CDR3 DNA reads TGTGCCATCAGCCCTGGACTAGCGGGAGGGAAGAGCTCCTACAATGAGCAGTTCTTC.

The CDR3 DNA reads as TGTGCCAGCAGTGATAAACTAGCGGGAGGGTCAGATACGCAGTATTTT. This encodes CASSDKLAGGSDTQYF. V usage is TRBV6-1 and J usage is TRBJ2-3; 13 nucleotides match TRBD2. The CDR3 has 16 residues. The germline V gene has CDR1 MNHNS and CDR2 SASEGT. V shed 3 bases, J shed 4 bases, and the junction held 4 bases outside the gene matches.